Following are 2 T cell receptor beta chains from one sample sequenced in a study of identical twins. TCRdb reprocessed the 5' RACE reads with MiXCR, giving one entry per CDR3 protein. The table lists about 690,000 distinct CDR3 sequences, around 6% of them singletons. Sequencing input: naive T cells sorted from blood. The receptors were sampled from a man aged 18-30 years in good health.

This clonotype appeared many times. V usage is TRBV29-1 and J usage is TRBJ2-1, with TRBD2 identical over 10 bases. The germline V gene has CDR1 SQVTM and CDR2 ANQGSEA. There are 20 residues in the CDR3. V shed 2 bases, J shed 7 bases, and the junction held 23 bases outside the gene matches. Here the CDR3 reads CSVESPPHPQREGLVNEQFF. DNA for the CDR3: TGCAGCGTTGAAAGCCCACCCCATCCCCAGCGGGAGGGCCTAGTGAATGAGCAGTTCTTC.

The chain has TRBV3-1 and TRBJ2-7, with 7 bases matching TRBD2. The CDR3 sequence is 14 residues long. Per germline, CDR1 LGHDT and CDR2 YNNKEL (reference sequence). V trimming: 3 bases; J trimming: 0 bases; junction bases outside the gene matches: 2. In DNA form, the CDR3 reads TGTGCCAGCAGCCACGGGGGGAGCTCCTACGAGCAGTACTTC. Protein sequence: CASSHGGSSYEQYF.